Presented here are 25 T cell receptor beta chains from one specimen sequenced in a study of early T cells in non-severe SARS-CoV-2 infection. TCRdb reprocessed the 5' RACE reads via MiXCR and lists one record per CDR3 protein. The repertoire holds 60,000 to 75,000 distinct CDR3 sequences, with around an eighth as singletons. Sequencing used whole blood, obtained at baseline. The source is an adult who was a healthcare worker with PCR-confirmed SARS-CoV-2 infection or an uninfected control (not recorded which).

The rearrangement uses TRBV6-1 and TRBJ2-2; D call uncertain. This CDR3 region has 14 residues. Germline V lookup: CDR1 MNHNS, CDR2 SASEGT. Trimming removed 6 bases at V and 6 bases at J, with 14 bases between. The CDR3 sequence: CASRMNSGAGELFF. The DNA of the CDR3 is TGTGCCAGCAGGATGAATTCGGGCGCCGGGGAGCTGTTTTTT.

A few counts support this clonotype. The chain is built from TRBV29-1 and TRBJ2-5; D might be TRBD1 or TRBD2, each matching 6 bases. This CDR3 is built from 12 residues. V dropped 8 bases and J dropped 7 bases, with 17 bases sitting between them. Germline lookup yields CDR1 SQVTM and CDR2 ANQGSEA. This CDR3 is CSSEGGEGTQYF. Written as DNA, the CDR3 is TGCAGCTCTGAGGGGGGTGAAGGGACCCAGTACTTC.

The chain employs TRBV20-1 and TRBJ2-1; 10 bases agree with TRBD1. Germline assignment: CDR1 DFQATT and CDR2 SNEGSKA (reference sequence). V was clipped by 5 bases and J by 6 bases; unmatched bases: 7. The CDR3 consists of 14 residues. As DNA, the CDR3 is TGCAGTGCTTTCTCCGACAGGGGGCTCAATGAGCAGTTCTTC. This codes for CSAFSDRGLNEQFF.

The chain couples TRBV29-1 to TRBJ2-1; D possibly uses TRBD1 or TRBD2 (5 bases each). The CDR3 has 10 residues. Trimming removed 6 bases at V and 9 bases at J, with 9 bases between. CDR1 SQVTM and CDR2 ANQGSEA come from the germline V gene. This chain's CDR3 is CSVGVAEQFF. The CDR3 bases are TGCAGCGTGGGGGTGGCTGAGCAGTTCTTC.

The V gene is TRBV6-2 or TRBV6-3, the J gene TRBJ2-1; TRBD2 is a possible D gene (5 bases). This CDR3 is 16 amino acids long. CDR1 and CDR2 (germline): MNHEY, SVGEGT. V was cut by 4 bases and J by 2 bases, with 15 bases left in between. As DNA, the CDR3 is TGTGCCAGCAGTTTACTAGGGCAGGAAACCTACAATGAGCAGTTCTTC. Its protein is CASSLLGQETYNEQFF.

This clonotype was detected many times. The chain joins TRBV5-4 to TRBJ2-1, with TRBD1 matching 9 bases. This CDR3 is 13 amino acids long. The V gene end was trimmed by 5 bases and the J gene end by 11 bases; junction bases not matched to a gene: 8. Germline V lookup: CDR1 SGHNT, CDR2 YYREEE (reference sequence). The CDR3 DNA reads TGTGCCAGCAGAGCAACCACAGGGGGCAAGCAGTTCTTC. Its translation: CASRATTGGKQFF.

This clonotype was counted a few times. The gene calls are TRBV12-3 or TRBV12-4 and TRBJ2-1; TRBD1 matches at 10 bases. Trimming at V came to 6 bases and at J to 6 bases, leaving 11 bases not matched to a gene. The CDR3 length is 16 residues. The CDR3 loop reads CASRRQGARFGNEQFF. CDR3 DNA: TGTGCCAGCAGACGACAGGGGGCGCGTTTTGGCAATGAGCAGTTCTTC.

This clonotype was seen a few times. The chain employs TRBV7-2 and TRBJ2-7, with a tentative D call TRBD1 (6 bases). Germline V gene sequence: CDR1 SGHTA, CDR2 FQGNSA. The germline V and J ends were trimmed by 5 bases and 3 bases, with 17 bases remaining between them. This CDR3 spans 15 amino acids. The CDR3 here is CASSKKQGPSYEQYF. The CDR3 coding sequence is TGTGCCAGCAGCAAGAAACAGGGCCCGAGCTACGAGCAGTACTTC.

This clonotype was picked up many times. V gene TRBV7-2 combines with J gene TRBJ1-4; unclear D gene. The CDR3 runs 15 residues. V lost 7 bases and J lost 2, with 14 bases in between. Germline V gives CDR1 SGHTA, CDR2 FQGNSA. CDR3 nucleotides: TGTGCCAGCACCCCGTATTACTCGACTAATGAAAAACTGTTTTTT. This sequence encodes CASTPYYSTNEKLFF.

This chain connects TRBV20-1 to TRBJ1-3, with D hard to call. Germline CDR1 reads DFQATT; CDR2 reads SNEGSKA (reference sequence). V lost 1 base to trimming and J lost 1 base, with 5 bases between them. This CDR3 spans 13 amino acids. This CDR3 is CSARGGSGNTIYF. The CDR3 DNA reads as TGCAGTGCTAGAGGGGGATCTGGAAACACCATATATTTT.

CDR3 region: CASSYSGIEQFF. The CDR3 DNA is TGTGCCAGCAGTTATAGCGGGATTGAGCAGTTCTTC. This rearrangement joins TRBV6-2 or TRBV6-3 to TRBJ2-1, with 8 bases aligning to TRBD2. Per germline, CDR1 MNHEY and CDR2 SVGEGT. CDR3 length: 12 amino acids. V lost 3 bases to trimming and J lost 9 bases; unmatched junction nucleotides: 1.

This clonotype was counted a few times. This chain connects TRBV20-1 to TRBJ1-6, with 8 bases fitting TRBD1. CDR1 DFQATT and CDR2 SNEGSKA come from the germline V gene (reference sequence). The V and J ends lost 0 bases and 9 bases, in that order; junction bases with no gene match: 10. The CDR3 has 16 residues. CDR3: CSARDLVGTGSSPLHF. DNA of the CDR3: TGCAGTGCTAGAGATCTAGTCGGGACAGGCTCTTCACCCCTCCACTTT.

This clonotype was counted only a few times. The chain recombines TRBV6-5 with TRBJ1-1; D is undetermined. Germline V gene lookup returns CDR1 MNHEY and CDR2 SVGAGI. There are 14 residues in the CDR3. V was pared by 0 bases and J by 4 bases, with 9 bases between. As DNA, the CDR3 is TGTGCCAGCAGTTACTCGGCCTGGGGCACTGAAGCTTTCTTT. Protein sequence: CASSYSAWGTEAFF.

This sequence joins TRBV6-5 and TRBJ2-1; 9 bases align to TRBD2. This CDR3 region has 15 residues. With V trimmed by 4 bases and J by 5 bases, 6 bases remained unmatched. From germline, CDR1 is MNHEY and CDR2 SVGAGI. CDR3 nucleotides: TGTGCCAGCAGTTCGGGACTAGCTTCCCACAATGAGCAGTTCTTC. It is translated as CASSSGLASHNEQFF.

Note on this clonotype: With a much larger clone just one base away, this may be a read error. The chain joins TRBV6-6 to TRBJ1-1, with 9 bases fitting TRBD1. The CDR3 consists of 13 residues. CDR1 and CDR2 from the germline V gene are MNHNY and SVGAGI (reference sequence). CDR3 DNA: TGTGCCAGCAGTGGACAGGGGAACACTGAAGTTTTCTTT. Its translation is CASSGQGNTEVFF.

The CDR3 DNA reads as TGCAGTGTACGGGGCGCGGCCAACTACGAGCAGTACTTC. This translates into CSVRGAANYEQYF. This chain joins TRBV20-1 and TRBJ2-7; D is possibly TRBD1 or TRBD2 (5 bases each). This CDR3 is 13 amino acids long. Trimming took 7 bases from V and 3 from J, leaving 16 bases between them. Germline CDR1 is DFQATT and CDR2 is SNEGSKA (reference sequence).

This chain uses TRBV28 with TRBJ1-1; D uncertain. From germline, CDR1 is MDHEN and CDR2 SYDVKM. Trimming cost V 6 bases and J 0 bases, with 11 bases left between them. The CDR3 extends over 14 amino acids. CDR3 in amino acids: CASRTRTMNTEAFF. Here the CDR3 DNA reads TGTGCCAGCAGAACGAGGACTATGAACACTGAAGCTTTCTTT.

In its sample, this clonotype was seen a few times. Here the CDR3 reads CASSLVTSVDEQYF. CDR3 in DNA: TGTGCCAGCAGCTTAGTAACTAGCGTCGACGAGCAGTACTTC. The chain employs TRBV11-2 and TRBJ2-7; TRBD2 agrees at 7 bases. The CDR3 totals 14 residues. Trimming cost V 1 base and J 5 bases; bases outside gene matches: 5. Germline V CDR1 and CDR2: SGHAT, FQNNGV.

The V and J genes are TRBV27 and TRBJ2-4, with 15 bases fitting TRBD2. From germline, CDR1 is MNHEY and CDR2 SMNVEV (reference sequence). The CDR3 is made up of 21 amino acids. With V trimmed by 3 bases and J by 0 bases, 12 bases remained unmatched. The CDR3 DNA reads as TGTGCCAGCAGTTTCCCGGGACTAGCGGGAGGACAAGGTCTAGCCAAAAACATTCAGTACTTC. Protein: CASSFPGLAGGQGLAKNIQYF.

This clonotype was observed a handful of times. V is TRBV11-2 and J is TRBJ1-1, with D maybe TRBD1 (6 bases). Trimming removed 7 bases at V and 0 bases at J, with 12 bases between. The V gene's germline CDR1 is SGHAT and CDR2 FQNNGV. The CDR3 totals 14 residues. This CDR3 is CASTTGQLNTEAFF. The CDR3, as DNA: TGTGCCAGCACCACGGGACAATTGAACACTGAAGCTTTCTTT.

Many counts were recorded for this clonotype. The V gene is TRBV20-1, the J gene TRBJ2-3, with 12 bases aligning to TRBD2. This CDR3 has 16 amino acids. Germline assignment: CDR1 DFQATT and CDR2 SNEGSKA (reference sequence). The junction had 12 bases not matched to a gene; V was cut back by 6 bases and J by 5 bases. The chain's CDR3 is CSARPVTSGGVDTQYF. The DNA of the CDR3 is TGCAGTGCCCGCCCCGTGACTAGCGGGGGAGTAGATACGCAGTATTTT.

This clonotype appeared a few times. The rearrangement uses TRBV12-3 or TRBV12-4 and TRBJ2-6; the D is unclear. The CDR3 covers 17 residues. With 3 bases removed from V and 0 bases from J, the gap between germline ends came to 12 bases. The CDR3, as DNA: TGTGCCAGCAGTTTCGGTTCCGTTCACTCTGGGGCCAACGTCCTGACTTTC. This gives the protein CASSFGSVHSGANVLTF.

This chain links TRBV6-2 or TRBV6-3 with TRBJ1-1; D is unclear. Germline V gene data show CDR1 as MNHEY and CDR2 as SVGEGT. There are 12 residues in the CDR3. V gave up 5 bases and J gave up 9 bases, with 13 bases separating them. CDR3 sequence reads: CASSALTSKAFF. CDR3 sequence (DNA): TGTGCCAGCAGTGCCCTAACTTCCAAAGCTTTCTTT.

This clonotype showed up just a few times. V is TRBV10-3 and J is TRBJ2-3; the match to TRBD2 covers 9 bases. The germline gives CDR1 ENHRY, CDR2 SYGVKD. V lost 2 bases and J lost 2; bases outside the gene matches: 8. This CDR3 is 17 amino acids long. In DNA, the CDR3 is TGTGCCATCAGTGAGAGTAGCGGGAGAGCTTACACAGATACGCAGTATTTT. Its protein product is CAISESSGRAYTDTQYF.

The CDR3 nucleotides are TGCAGTGCTAGGACTAGCGGGAGGTACCAAGAGACCCAGTACTTC. This gives the protein CSARTSGRYQETQYF. The chain recombines TRBV20-1 with TRBJ2-5, with 13 bases matching TRBD2. From germline, CDR1 is DFQATT and CDR2 SNEGSKA (reference sequence). Unmatched junction bases numbered 1, after V lost 3 bases and J lost 0 bases. This CDR3 is built from 15 residues.